This T cell receptor beta chain was profiled in a study of T-cell reconstitution after alpha-beta-depleted transplantation in children. Only a few counts were recorded for this clonotype. Trimming took off 3 bases at V and 7 bases at J, with 18 bases between the two ends. The CDR3 is made up of 15 amino acids. The germline V gene encodes CDR1 SGHAT and CDR2 FQNNGV. Preparation of the TCRbeta library used unique molecular identifiers. Using its own MiXCR run on the PCR reads, TCRdb lists one record per CDR3 protein. The profile covers 450,000 to 700,000 distinct CDR3 sequences, with 25% to 30% appearing a single time and around 36% taken by the ten largest.

Sequenced material: PBMCs, taken before TCRalphabeta/CD19-depleted stem cell transplant. V gene TRBV11-2 combines with J gene TRBJ2-5; D gene ambiguous. The sequence was collected from a boy younger than two with Wiskott-Aldrich syndrome, due to receive a stem cell transplant. The DNA for the CDR3 is TGTGCCAGCAGCTTGACGGCCTCCAGGTTAGGGACCCAGTACTTC. The encoded protein is CASSLTASRLGTQYF.